Shown below are 5 T cell receptor beta chains from a single sample sequenced in a study of blood T cell repertoires in COVID-19. This table comes from immunoSEQ multiplex PCR, and its TCRdb copy is limited to in-frame clones, with some not included. Of 100,000 to 120,000 clones in the sample, more than 65% were seen once. Sequenced input: peripheral blood. The receptors here all came from a man aged 45-60 years with acute or convalescent COVID-19.

V gene TRBV30 combines with J gene TRBJ1-1; D might be TRBD1 (5 bases). The germline V and J ends were trimmed by 3 bases and 7 bases, with 12 bases remaining between them. The CDR3 covers 12 residues. Germline-derived CDR1 and CDR2 are GTSNPN and SVGIG (reference sequence). The CDR3 is CAWRREGIEAFF. The CDR3 DNA is TGTGCCTGGAGGAGGGAGGGGATTGAAGCTTTCTTT.

The chain has TRBV28 and TRBJ1-5, with D unclear. Per germline, CDR1 MDHEN and CDR2 SYDVKM. The CDR3 is 12 amino acids. Trimming took off 5 bases at V and 6 bases at J, with 8 bases between the two ends. The CDR3 region has the DNA TGTGCCAGCAGTCCCCGTATTCAGCCCCAGCATTTT. Translated, it gives CASSPRIQPQHF.

This chain uses TRBV2 with TRBJ1-2, with 9 bases lining up with TRBD1. The V gene's germline CDR1 is SNHLY and CDR2 FYNNEI. The CDR3 consists of 15 residues. Losses at the gene ends were 3 bases for V and 1 base for J; bases not matched to a gene: 3. In DNA form, the CDR3 reads TGTGCCAGCAGTGACTGGGGACAGGGTAACTATGGCTACACCTTC. Translated, it gives CASSDWGQGNYGYTF.

The rearrangement links TRBV2 to TRBJ2-5; D uncertain. CDR1 and CDR2 from the germline V gene are SNHLY and FYNNEI. This CDR3 contains 14 residues. V was shortened by 2 bases and J by 2 bases, with 9 bases between the two germline ends. The CDR3 DNA reads as TGTGCCAGCAGTGAAAGAACAGTTCAAGAGACCCAGTACTTC. It yields the protein CASSERTVQETQYF.

The DNA for the CDR3 is TGTGCCAGCAGCTTCGGGGAAGGGAGCGGCTACACCTTC. It specifies CASSFGEGSGYTF. The chain recombines TRBV7-3 with TRBJ1-2; D is ambiguous. V was clipped by 3 bases and J by 8 bases, with 13 bases between them. The germline CDR1 and CDR2 sequences are SGHTA and FQGTGA. The length of the CDR3 is 13 residues.